The 27 T cell receptor beta chains given below trace back to one sample, sequenced in a study of T cells in Graves' hyperthyroidism and ophthalmopathy. Amplification of TCR beta CDR3 regions was performed using RNA transcripts as template. First-round RT-PCR of the TCR CDR3 relied on the HTBI primer set. One entry per CDR3 protein, called by TCRdb with MiXCR from the multiplex PCR reads. The table includes approximately 330,000 distinct CDR3 sequences, roughly 13% detected once. The sequenced sample was blood. These receptors originate from a woman aged 40 to 50 with Graves' ophthalmopathy.

This clonotype showed up many times. The CDR3 is CATSKGRETQYF. CDR3 in DNA: TGTGCCACCAGCAAAGGGCGAGAGACCCAGTACTTC. The chain uses TRBV15 and TRBJ2-5; D is ambiguous. CDR3 length equals 12 residues. The germline gives CDR1 LNHNV, CDR2 YYDKDF (reference sequence). Trimming cost V 4 bases and J 4 bases, with 7 bases left between them.

V is TRBV3-1 and J is TRBJ2-7, with 8 positions matching TRBD1. The CDR3 is 16 amino acids. The V gene end was trimmed by 2 bases and the J gene end by 1 base; junction bases not matched to a gene: 7. Germline loops: CDR1 LGHDT, CDR2 YNNKEL (reference sequence). The CDR3 region is CASSQIVTGGSYEQYF. CDR3 nucleotides: TGTGCCAGCAGCCAAATCGTTACAGGGGGGTCCTACGAGCAGTACTTC.

The genes are TRBV6-1 and TRBJ2-3; a weak D match, TRBD1 (6 bases). The CDR3 is 15 amino acids. The V gene lost 7 bases and the J gene lost 10 bases, with 24 bases spanning the gap. The germline V gene has CDR1 MNHNS and CDR2 SASEGT. The CDR3 nucleotides read TGTGCCAGCAAACCTACAGGGTCTGCCCCTTCATCGCAGTATTTT. Translation: CASKPTGSAPSSQYF.

This clonotype came up a few times. The rearrangement uses TRBV18 and TRBJ2-7; D unresolved. Germline V gene sequence: CDR1 KGHSH, CDR2 LQKENI. This CDR3 has 13 residues. Deletions cut 1 base from V and 3 bases from J, with 7 bases between. CDR3 amino acids: CASSPRRIYEQYF. The CDR3 DNA follows: TGTGCCAGCTCACCACGACGGATCTACGAGCAGTACTTC.

The chain is built from TRBV19 and TRBJ1-4; no clear D. CDR1 and CDR2 (germline): LNHDA, SQIVND (reference sequence). This CDR3 is built from 16 residues. The V end lost 3 bases, the J end lost 8 bases, and 19 bases lay between the germline ends. The CDR3 bases are TGTGCCAGTAGTATGGGGTGGGGTCGAGGTGAGGAAAAACTGTTTTTT. It translates to CASSMGWGRGEEKLFF.

This clonotype was observed many times. The chain carries TRBV5-1 and TRBJ2-7; 11 nucleotides match TRBD2. The CDR3 loop spans 15 amino acids. The ends lost 3 bases at V and 1 base at J; junction bases unmatched: 3. The germline CDR1 and CDR2 sequences are SGHRS and YFSETQ. CDR3 sequence (DNA): TGCGCCAGCAGCTACATAGCGGGGGGGTCCTACGAGCAGTACTTC. Translating it yields CASSYIAGGSYEQYF.

The chain joins TRBV13 to TRBJ1-2, with D maybe TRBD1 (5 bases). CDR3 length: 14 residues. Trimming took 2 bases from V and 8 from J, leaving 15 bases between them. Looked up from germline, CDR1 is PRHDT and CDR2 is FYEKMQ (reference sequence). The CDR3 DNA follows: TGTGCCAGCAGCTTATTTGGGGGGACGGGAGGCTACACCTTC. The encoded protein is CASSLFGGTGGYTF.

In this sample, this clonotype turned up many times. The chain couples TRBV28 to TRBJ1-1; 9 bases agree with TRBD1. The CDR3 is 15 amino acids. Germline CDR1 is MDHEN and CDR2 is SYDVKM. Losses at the gene ends were 5 bases for V and 1 base for J; bases not matched to a gene: 5. CDR3 residues: CASSLRQGGNTEAFF. The CDR3 DNA reads as TGTGCCAGCAGTCTCCGACAGGGGGGGAACACTGAAGCTTTCTTT.

This clonotype was counted a few times. This chain joins TRBV12-3 or TRBV12-4 and TRBJ2-2, with D unclear. This CDR3 has 17 amino acids. V was cut by 3 bases and J by 4 bases, with 18 bases left in between. The CDR3 bases are TGTGCCAGCAGTTTTCTACAGCCCACTATAAGCACCGGGGAGCTGTTTTTT. This encodes CASSFLQPTISTGELFF.

This clonotype was seen many times. The chain uses TRBV28 and TRBJ2-7; 10 bases agree with TRBD1. V dropped 6 bases and J dropped 4; count of bases not matched to a gene: 9. Germline V gene data show CDR1 as MDHEN and CDR2 as SYDVKM. The CDR3 has 15 amino acids. The CDR3 is CASSGRGQGRYEQYF. Written as DNA, the CDR3 is TGTGCCAGCAGCGGCCGGGGACAGGGGAGGTACGAGCAGTACTTC.

This clonotype has at least ten counts. V gene TRBV28 combines with J gene TRBJ2-3; possible D gene TRBD2, 5 bases. This CDR3 is 19 amino acids long. CDR1 and CDR2 (germline): MDHEN, SYDVKM. V dropped 5 bases and J dropped 2 bases, with 26 bases sitting between them. The DNA for the CDR3 is TGTGCCAGCAGTACTATTAGCCGAAAATGGACTGCCGACACAGATACGCAGTATTTT. This sequence encodes CASSTISRKWTADTDTQYF.

On this clonotype itself: At one of its ends the junction is not consistent with the germline gene, which may arise from a read error. The chain joins TRBV6-9 to TRBJ1-4; maybe TRBD1 (6 bases). The CDR3 totals 14 residues. Germline CDR1 MNHGY, CDR2 SVAAGI. CDR3 region: CASNYRQETEKLFF. CDR3 coding DNA: TGTGCCAGCAATTATCGACAGGAAACTGAAAAACTGTTTTTT.

This clonotype was recorded once. A clone one base away is much larger, so this may be a read error. This chain links TRBV20-1 with TRBJ1-2; 9 nucleotides align to TRBD1. The germline CDR1 and CDR2 sequences are DFQATT and SNEGSKA (reference sequence). The CDR3 consists of 14 residues. The CDR3 nucleotides read TGCAGTGCTTTTAGTACAGGGGGCGCGGGTGGCTGCACCTTC. As protein: CSAFSTGGAGGCTF.

At least ten counts were recorded for this clonotype. The V gene is TRBV7-8, the J gene TRBJ2-7, with a weak D call TRBD2 (5 bases). The CDR3 is made up of 13 amino acids. V lost 2 bases, J lost 5 bases, and 10 bases lay in between. CDR1 is SGHVS, CDR2 FQNEAQ, per germline. CDR3 sequence (DNA): TGTGCCAGCAGCTTATTTGGGAGCCACGAGCAGTACTTC. Residues: CASSLFGSHEQYF.

In the case of this clonotype: Since a much larger clone is just one base distant, this may be a read error. The V gene is TRBV11-3, the J gene TRBJ2-5; D is possibly TRBD2 (6 bases). This CDR3 is built from 15 residues. Germline values: CDR1 SGHNT, CDR2 YENEEA. V was cut by 4 bases and J by 4 bases, with 16 bases left in between. This CDR3 reads CASSSRMPGVETQYF. CDR3 DNA: TGTGCCAGCAGCTCCAGGATGCCGGGGGTAGAGACCCAGTACTTC.

This clonotype came up many times. This chain connects TRBV28 to TRBJ1-6; D gene uncertain. Per the germline V gene, CDR1 is MDHEN and CDR2 is SYDVKM. Between the trimmed V and J ends, which lost 5 bases and 5 bases, there was a span of 4 bases. The CDR3 spans 12 residues. This CDR3 reads CASSLNNSPLHF. The CDR3 DNA is TGTGCCAGCAGTCTCAATAATTCACCCCTCCACTTT.

This clonotype showed up many times. This sequence joins TRBV12-3 or TRBV12-4 and TRBJ2-1; D is possibly TRBD2 (6 bases). V was trimmed by 4 bases and J by 6 bases, leaving 16 bases between them. There are 15 residues in the CDR3. In DNA form, the CDR3 reads TGTGCCAGCAGTTCACCCGGGACTCGAATCAATGAGCAGTTCTTC. This codes for CASSSPGTRINEQFF.

A few counts support this clonotype. V gene TRBV5-6 combines with J gene TRBJ1-1; D ambiguous. V gave up 4 bases and J gave up 2 bases, with 15 bases separating them. This CDR3 has 15 residues. Germline V CDR1 and CDR2: SGHDT, YYEEEE. The CDR3 region has the DNA TGTGCCAGCAGCCCGGAACTCGTGTCCAACACTGAAGCTTTCTTT. Its protein is CASSPELVSNTEAFF.

This clonotype was counted at least ten times. V is TRBV3-1 and J is TRBJ2-7, with 9 bases identical to TRBD2. V lost 2 bases, J lost 5 bases, and 4 bases stayed unmatched. Germline V gene lookup returns CDR1 LGHDT and CDR2 YNNKEL (reference sequence). There are 14 residues in the CDR3. The CDR3 loop reads CASSQRGLADEQYF. Written as DNA, the CDR3 is TGTGCCAGCAGCCAAAGGGGACTAGCCGACGAGCAGTACTTC.

This clonotype was found many times. The chain carries TRBV28 and TRBJ1-5; unclear D gene. The CDR3 contains 13 residues. CDR1 and CDR2 (germline): MDHEN, SYDVKM. V shed 2 bases and J shed 7 bases, with 9 bases lying between them. CDR3 amino acids: CASSLEGLQPQHF. The CDR3 coding sequence is TGTGCCAGCAGTTTAGAGGGTTTGCAGCCCCAGCATTTT.

At least ten counts were recorded for this clonotype. V is TRBV2 and J is TRBJ1-4; D remains unclear. From germline, CDR1 is SNHLY and CDR2 FYNNEI. CDR3 size: 18 residues. The V end was cut by 6 bases, the J end by 1 base, with 21 bases between. CDR3: CASRPGRGDHGTNEKLFF. CDR3 sequence (DNA): TGTGCCAGCAGACCTGGACGTGGCGACCACGGAACTAATGAAAAACTGTTTTTT.

This clonotype came up many times. The rearrangement links TRBV2 to TRBJ1-2, with D perhaps TRBD1 (6 bases). CDR1 is SNHLY, CDR2 FYNNEI, per germline. The CDR3 runs to 15 residues. V was shortened by 6 bases and J by 1 base, with 15 bases between the two germline ends. The CDR3 sequence is CASRVGGGSNYGYTF. The CDR3 DNA follows: TGTGCCAGCAGAGTAGGGGGAGGAAGTAACTATGGCTACACCTTC.

This clonotype was observed at least ten times. The rearrangement uses TRBV7-9 and TRBJ2-3; D is unresolved. This CDR3 comprises 15 residues. CDR1 is SEHNR, CDR2 FQNEAQ, per germline (reference sequence). Trimming stripped 1 base from V and 2 bases from J, with 10 bases between. The CDR3 DNA reads TGTGCCAGCAGCTTAGGATCCTCAGACACAGATACGCAGTATTTT. It codes for CASSLGSSDTDTQYF. The variable domain in full, completed from reference TRBV7-9 and TRBJ2-3, reads DTGVSQNPRHKITKRGQNVTFRCDPISEHNRLYWYRQTLGQGPEFLTYFQNEAQLEKSRLLSDRFSAERPKGSFSTLEIQRTEQGDSAMYLCASSLGSSDTDTQYFGPGTRLTVL.

This chain connects TRBV20-1 to TRBJ2-3; 11 nucleotides line up with TRBD2. J gave up 3 bases and V 0 bases, and 5 bases lay outside the gene matches. The length of the CDR3 is 16 residues. CDR1 and CDR2 (germline): DFQATT, SNEGSKA (reference sequence). CDR3 amino acids: CSARDGTSGDTDTQYF. CDR3 sequence (DNA): TGCAGTGCTAGAGACGGGACTAGCGGTGATACAGATACGCAGTATTTT.

A few counts support this clonotype. This chain links TRBV19 with TRBJ1-4; 8 positions match TRBD1. The trim removed 4 bases at V and 2 bases at J, leaving 0 bases unmatched. Germline CDR1 LNHDA, CDR2 SQIVND (reference sequence). There are 14 residues in the CDR3. CDR3 DNA sequence: TGTGCCAGTAGTACAGGGGGCACTAATGAAAAACTGTTTTTT. This gives the protein CASSTGGTNEKLFF.

The genes are TRBV3-1 and TRBJ1-3; D perhaps matches TRBD1 (5 bases). The CDR3 is 13 residues long. From germline, CDR1 is LGHDT and CDR2 YNNKEL (reference sequence). V lost 4 bases and J lost 8, with 12 bases in between. For the CDR3, the DNA is TGTGCCAGCAGCCCCGGACACCCGGACACCATATATTTT. This gives the protein CASSPGHPDTIYF. The whole variable domain, remainder taken from reference TRBV3-1 and TRBJ1-3, is DTAVSQTPKYLVTQMGNDKSIKCEQNLGHDTMYWYKQDSKKFLKIMFSYNNKELIINETVPNRFSPKSPDKAHLNLHINSLELGDSAVYFCASSPGHPDTIYFGEGSWLTVV.

This clonotype has more than one count but fewer than ten. V and J are TRBV6-1 and TRBJ1-6; TRBD1 might be the D (5 bases). This CDR3 is 15 amino acids long. The V end was cut by 6 bases, the J end by 7 bases, with 16 bases between. The germline gives CDR1 MNHNS, CDR2 SASEGT. The CDR3 region has the DNA TGTGCCAGCAGGGGGGGAGACGGCAAAAATTCACCCCTCCACTTT. Amino acids: CASRGGDGKNSPLHF.